The rows below give T cell receptor beta chains drawn from one sample of a study of T cells after yellow fever vaccination. Each CDR3 protein gets one entry after TCRdb re-called the 5' RACE reads with MiXCR. The sample has 620,000 or so distinct CDR3 sequences, around 16% seen once; the top ten hold 17%. The sample in question was PBMCs, obtained around 5 days after the first yellow fever vaccination. The receptors were sampled from a man aged 18 to 35 who received the YFV17D yellow fever vaccine. CDR3s include the opening cysteine and the closing phenylalanine or tryptophan. D genes are given only for firm matches. Size is stated for part of the rows, as once, few or many counts, or as a class when the clone is expanded.

D,V,size,J,CDR3,DNA
.,TRBV20-1,.,TRBJ2-3,CSAPYWGRGTDTQYF,TGCAGTGCTCCGTATTGGGGCAGGGGCACAGATACGCAGTATTTT
TRBD1,TRBV10-3,.,TRBJ1-1,CAISESAGEGADTEAFF,TGTGCCATCAGTGAGTCGGCCGGGGAGGGGGCGGACACTGAAGCTTTCTTT
.,TRBV20-1,few,TRBJ1-2,CSARDPAGGGYTF,TGCAGTGCTAGAGATCCAGCGGGGGGTGGCTACACCTTC
.,TRBV5-1,.,TRBJ2-1,CASSLAEWGRNEQFF,TGCGCCAGCAGCTTGGCCGAATGGGGGAGGAATGAGCAGTTCTTC
.,TRBV6-2/TRBV6-3,few,TRBJ1-2,CASITPPLGRQTPANGYTF,TGTGCCAGCATCACACCACCACTGGGGCGCCAAACCCCCGCGAATGGCTACACCTTC
TRBD2,TRBV4-2,.,TRBJ2-1,CASSQAGGNNEQFF,TGTGCCAGCAGCCAAGCGGGGGGAAACAATGAGCAGTTCTTC
TRBD1,TRBV7-2,many,TRBJ1-2,CASSTGQGGLGYTF,TGTGCCAGCAGCACCGGACAGGGAGGGTTAGGCTACACCTTC
.,TRBV14,.,TRBJ2-7,CATDPGDRSAYEQYF,TGTGCCACCGACCCTGGAGACAGGTCCGCCTACGAGCAGTACTTC
TRBD1,TRBV4-3,few,TRBJ1-4,CASSQEQGGVTNEKLFF,TGCGCCAGCAGCCAAGAACAGGGGGGGGTAACTAATGAAAAACTGTTTTTT
.,TRBV5-1,few,TRBJ2-2,CASSMRDSNTGELFF,TGCGCCAGCAGCATGCGGGACTCGAACACCGGGGAGCTGTTTTTT
.,TRBV12-3/TRBV12-4,once,TRBJ2-5,CASSLAQGWETQYF,TGTGCCAGCAGTTTAGCGCAGGGGTGGGAGACCCAGTACTTC
TRBD2,TRBV11-2,.,TRBJ2-3,CASSLGRFVSGGYTQYF,TGTGCCAGCAGCCTCGGCCGGTTTGTGAGCGGGGGATATACGCAGTATTTT
.,TRBV20-1,.,TRBJ1-3,CSAPRRGTGNTIYF,TGCAGTGCTCCAAGGCGCGGAACTGGAAACACCATATATTTT
.,TRBV5-1,.,TRBJ1-1,CASSLTLHTEAFF,TGCGCCAGCAGCCTGACTCTCCACACTGAAGCTTTCTTT
.,TRBV20-1,few,TRBJ1-1,CSARASTGNTEAFF,TGCAGTGCTAGGGCTTCCACAGGGAACACTGAAGCTTTCTTT
.,TRBV9,.,TRBJ1-3,CASSSRGVVLGGDQSGNTIYF,TGTGCCAGCAGCTCCCGAGGGGTAGTGTTGGGGGGCGACCAATCTGGAAACACCATATATTTT
.,TRBV18,few,TRBJ1-1,CASSPEDTEAFF,TGTGCCAGCTCACCCGAGGACACTGAAGCTTTCTTT
.,TRBV6-1,.,TRBJ1-1,CASSPQRSRTEAFF,TGTGCCAGCAGTCCTCAGCGGAGTCGGACTGAAGCTTTCTTT
.,TRBV2,.,TRBJ2-3,CASKEVTDTQYF,TGTGCCAGCAAGGAGGTCACAGATACGCAGTATTTT
TRBD2,TRBV11-2,.,TRBJ2-3,CASSLVWSTSGGSDTQYF,TGTGCCAGCAGCTTAGTATGGTCGACTAGCGGGGGGTCAGATACGCAGTATTTT
.,TRBV15,few,TRBJ2-7,CATSRERDLRNEQYF,TGTGCCACCAGCAGAGAACGGGACCTAAGGAACGAGCAGTACTTC
.,TRBV7-2,few,TRBJ1-5,CASTSGGISNQPQHF,TGTGCCAGCACCTCAGGCGGGATATCCAATCAGCCCCAGCATTTT
TRBD1,TRBV3-1,few,TRBJ2-4,CASSQFVGQGIGDGIQYF,TGTGCCAGCAGCCAGTTCGTGGGACAGGGAATAGGGGATGGCATTCAGTACTTC
.,TRBV4-3,few,TRBJ1-6,CASSQTHSAYNSPLHF,TGCGCCAGCAGCCAGACTCACAGCGCCTATAATTCACCCCTCCACTTT
.,TRBV6-2/TRBV6-3,few,TRBJ2-2,CASSPGRRYTGELFF,TGTGCCAGCAGCCCCGGGAGACGATACACCGGGGAGCTGTTTTTT
.,TRBV6-1,many,TRBJ2-5,CASSKGTVGGETQYF,TGTGCCAGCAGTAAGGGGACAGTGGGGGGAGAGACCCAGTACTTC
TRBD1,TRBV6-2/TRBV6-3,few,TRBJ2-7,CASSYLGQPYEQYF,TGTGCCAGCAGTTACCTGGGACAGCCCTACGAGCAGTACTTC
.,TRBV6-5,.,TRBJ2-3,CASSSEAGGTDTQYF,TGTGCCAGCAGTTCCGAGGCAGGGGGGACAGATACGCAGTATTTT
.,TRBV7-2,few,TRBJ2-4,CASSFGGSNIQYF,TGTGCCAGCAGCTTCGGGGGATCGAACATTCAGTACTTC
TRBD1,TRBV11-2,few,TRBJ2-4,CASSTRGDDRGLSYIQYF,TGTGCCAGCAGCACAAGAGGGGACGACAGGGGGCTTTCTTACATTCAGTACTTC
TRBD1,TRBV4-1,.,TRBJ1-5,CASSPRGGGLSQPQHF,TGCGCCAGCAGCCCACGGGGAGGGGGCTTGAGCCAGCCCCAGCATTTT
.,TRBV7-9,few,TRBJ1-4,CASSSPKGATNEKLFF,TGTGCCAGCAGCTCACCAAAGGGGGCAACTAATGAAAAACTGTTTTTT
TRBD2,TRBV10-3,.,TRBJ2-3,CAISSSGVDTDTQYF,TGTGCCATCAGTTCTAGCGGGGTCGACACAGATACGCAGTATTTT
TRBD1,TRBV7-2,few,TRBJ1-2,CASSDRQGRGYTF,TGTGCCAGCAGCGACAGACAGGGCCGTGGCTACACCTTC
TRBD1,TRBV5-1,many,TRBJ1-1,CASSRETGLNTEAFF,TGCGCCAGCAGTCGCGAGACAGGGCTGAACACTGAAGCTTTCTTT
.,TRBV5-1,.,TRBJ1-2,CASSLGVYGYTF,TGCGCCAGCAGCTTGGGGGTCTATGGCTACACCTTC
.,TRBV4-3,.,TRBJ2-1,CASSQGLDYNSYNEQFF,TGCGCCAGCAGCCAAGGACTGGACTACAACTCCTACAATGAGCAGTTCTTC
.,TRBV7-9,few,TRBJ2-5,CASSLGTVRGETQYF,TGTGCCAGCAGCTTAGGGACCGTGAGGGGGGAGACCCAGTACTTC
TRBD2,TRBV6-1,few,TRBJ2-3,CASRVAGGRTDTQYF,TGTGCCAGCCGGGTAGCGGGGGGCCGCACAGATACGCAGTATTTT
TRBD1,TRBV7-9,few,TRBJ1-1,CASSASTGLYTEAFF,TGTGCCAGCAGCGCATCGACAGGGCTCTACACTGAAGCTTTCTTT
TRBD1,TRBV4-2,few,TRBJ2-4,CASSQETGVNIQYF,TGTGCCAGCAGCCAAGAAACAGGGGTAAACATTCAGTACTTC
.,TRBV11-2,many,TRBJ2-3,CASSLDQGDTQYF,TGTGCCAGCAGCTTAGATCAGGGAGATACGCAGTATTTT
.,TRBV25-1,.,TRBJ2-1,CASSRLGGTSYNEQFF,TGTGCCAGCAGTCGGTTAGGGGGGACGTCCTACAATGAGCAGTTCTTC
.,TRBV7-8,.,TRBJ1-1,CASSFHRDALNTEAFF,TGTGCCAGCAGCTTCCACAGGGATGCCCTGAACACTGAAGCTTTCTTT
.,TRBV20-1,.,TRBJ1-1,CSAPRRFGVTEAFF,TGCAGCGCACCCAGGCGATTTGGCGTCACTGAAGCTTTCTTT
TRBD1,TRBV7-3,few,TRBJ2-3,CASSSRSRDSLTDTQYF,TGTGCCAGCAGTTCGAGGTCCCGGGACAGCCTCACAGATACGCAGTATTTT
TRBD1,TRBV25-1,.,TRBJ1-2,CASSESGQGARYTF,TGTGCCAGCAGTGAATCGGGACAGGGTGCTCGCTACACCTTC